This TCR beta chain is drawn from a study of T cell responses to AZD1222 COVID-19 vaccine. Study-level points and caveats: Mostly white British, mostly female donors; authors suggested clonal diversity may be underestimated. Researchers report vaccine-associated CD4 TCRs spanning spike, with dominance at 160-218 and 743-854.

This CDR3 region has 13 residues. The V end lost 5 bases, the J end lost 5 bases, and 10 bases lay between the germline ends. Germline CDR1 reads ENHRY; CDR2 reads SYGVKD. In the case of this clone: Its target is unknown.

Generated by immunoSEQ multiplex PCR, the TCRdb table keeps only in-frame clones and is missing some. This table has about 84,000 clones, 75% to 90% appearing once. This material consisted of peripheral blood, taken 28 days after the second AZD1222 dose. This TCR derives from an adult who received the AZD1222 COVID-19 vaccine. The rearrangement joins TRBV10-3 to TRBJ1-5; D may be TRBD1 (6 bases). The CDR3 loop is CAISTGSDQPQHF. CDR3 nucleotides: TGTGCCATCAGTACAGGGAGTGATCAGCCCCAGCATTTT.